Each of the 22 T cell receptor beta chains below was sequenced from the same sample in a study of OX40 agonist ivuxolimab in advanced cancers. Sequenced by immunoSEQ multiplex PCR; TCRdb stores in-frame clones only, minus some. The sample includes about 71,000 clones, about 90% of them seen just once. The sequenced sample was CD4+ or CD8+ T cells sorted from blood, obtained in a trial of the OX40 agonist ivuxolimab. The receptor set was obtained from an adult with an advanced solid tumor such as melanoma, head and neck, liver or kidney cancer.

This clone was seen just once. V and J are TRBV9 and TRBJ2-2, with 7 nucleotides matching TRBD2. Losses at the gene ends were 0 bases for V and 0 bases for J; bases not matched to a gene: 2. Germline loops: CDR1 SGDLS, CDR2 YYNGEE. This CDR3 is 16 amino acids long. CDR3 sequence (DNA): TGTGCCAGCAGCGTAGCCAGCGGGACGAACACCGGGGAGCTGTTTTTT. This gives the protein CASSVASGTNTGELFF.

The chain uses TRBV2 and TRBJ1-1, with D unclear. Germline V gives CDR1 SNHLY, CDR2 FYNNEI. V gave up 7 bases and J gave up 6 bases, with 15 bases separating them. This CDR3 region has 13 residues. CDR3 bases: TGTGCCAGCAACGCCCACGGGGTGGCTGAAGCTTTCTTT. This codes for CASNAHGVAEAFF.

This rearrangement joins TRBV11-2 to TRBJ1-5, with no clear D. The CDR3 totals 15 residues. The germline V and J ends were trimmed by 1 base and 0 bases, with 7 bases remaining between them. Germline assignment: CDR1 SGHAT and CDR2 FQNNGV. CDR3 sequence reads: CASSLVQNSNQPQHF. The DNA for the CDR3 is TGTGCCAGCAGCTTAGTACAGAATAGCAATCAGCCCCAGCATTTT.

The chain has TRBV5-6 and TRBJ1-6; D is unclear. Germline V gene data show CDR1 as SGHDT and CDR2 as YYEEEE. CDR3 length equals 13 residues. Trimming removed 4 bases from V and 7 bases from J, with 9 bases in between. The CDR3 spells CASSVTVNSPLHF. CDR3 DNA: TGTGCCAGCAGCGTCACAGTAAATTCACCCCTCCACTTT.

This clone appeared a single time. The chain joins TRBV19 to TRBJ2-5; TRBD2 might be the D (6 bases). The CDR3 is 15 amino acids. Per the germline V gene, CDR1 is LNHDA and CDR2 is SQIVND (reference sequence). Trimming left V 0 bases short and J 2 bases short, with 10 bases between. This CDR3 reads CASSIDTGTQETQYF. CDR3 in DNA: TGTGCCAGTAGTATAGACACCGGGACTCAAGAGACCCAGTACTTC. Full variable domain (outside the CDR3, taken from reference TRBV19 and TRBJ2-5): DGGITQSPKYLFRKEGQNVTLSCEQNLNHDAMYWYRQDPGQGLRLIYYSQIVNDFQKGDIAEGYSVSREKKESFPLTVTSAQKNPTAFYLCASSIDTGTQETQYFGPGTRLLVL.

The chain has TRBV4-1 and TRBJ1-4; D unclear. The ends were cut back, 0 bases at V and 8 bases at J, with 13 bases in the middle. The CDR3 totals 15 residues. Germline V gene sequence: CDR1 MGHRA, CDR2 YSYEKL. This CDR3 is CASSQDRKSREKLFF. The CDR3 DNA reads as TGCGCCAGCAGCCAAGATCGGAAAAGTCGGGAAAAACTGTTTTTT.

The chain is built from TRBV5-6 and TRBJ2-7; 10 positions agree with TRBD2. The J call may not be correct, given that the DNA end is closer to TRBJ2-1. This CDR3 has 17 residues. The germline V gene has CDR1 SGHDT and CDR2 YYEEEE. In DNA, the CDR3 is TGTGCCAGCAGCTTGTGGCTAGCGGGAGCAGGATACAATGAGCAGTTCTTC. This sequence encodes CASSLWLAGAGYNEQFF.

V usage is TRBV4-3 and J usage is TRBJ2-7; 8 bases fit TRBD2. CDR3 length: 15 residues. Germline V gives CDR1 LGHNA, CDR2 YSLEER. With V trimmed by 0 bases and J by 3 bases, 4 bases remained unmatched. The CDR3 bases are TGCGCCAGCAGCCAAGAAGAAGCGGGAGACTACGAGCAGTACTTC. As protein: CASSQEEAGDYEQYF.

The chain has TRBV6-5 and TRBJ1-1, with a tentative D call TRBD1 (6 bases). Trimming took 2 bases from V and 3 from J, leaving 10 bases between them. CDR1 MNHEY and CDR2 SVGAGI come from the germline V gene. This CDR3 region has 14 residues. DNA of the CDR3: TGTGCCAGCAGTTACAGGGAGGGGGACACTGAAGCTTTCTTT. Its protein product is CASSYREGDTEAFF.

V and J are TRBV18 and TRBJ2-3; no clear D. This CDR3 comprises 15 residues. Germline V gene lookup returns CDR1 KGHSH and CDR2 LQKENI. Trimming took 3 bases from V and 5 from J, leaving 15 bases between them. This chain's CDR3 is CASSPTDPKGDTQYF. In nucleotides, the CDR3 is TGTGCCAGCTCACCGACCGACCCCAAGGGAGATACGCAGTATTTT.

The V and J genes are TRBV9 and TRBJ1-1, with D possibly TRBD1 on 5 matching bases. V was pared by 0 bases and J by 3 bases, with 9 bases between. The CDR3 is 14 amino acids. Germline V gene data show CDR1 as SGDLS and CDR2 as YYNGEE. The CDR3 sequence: CASSVGRGDTEAFF. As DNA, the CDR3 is TGTGCCAGCAGCGTAGGACGGGGGGACACTGAAGCTTTCTTT.

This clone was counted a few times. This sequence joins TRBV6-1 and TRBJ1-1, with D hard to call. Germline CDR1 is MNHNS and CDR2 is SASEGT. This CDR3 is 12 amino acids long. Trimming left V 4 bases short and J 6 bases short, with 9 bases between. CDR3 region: CASSGMGAEAFF. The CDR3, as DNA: TGTGCCAGCAGTGGGATGGGCGCTGAAGCTTTCTTT.

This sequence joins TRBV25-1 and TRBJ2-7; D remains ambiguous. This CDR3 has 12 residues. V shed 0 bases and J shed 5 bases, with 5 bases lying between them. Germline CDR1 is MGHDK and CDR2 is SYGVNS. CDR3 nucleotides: TGTGCCAGCAGTGAATATGGCAACGAGCAGTACTTC. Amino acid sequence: CASSEYGNEQYF.

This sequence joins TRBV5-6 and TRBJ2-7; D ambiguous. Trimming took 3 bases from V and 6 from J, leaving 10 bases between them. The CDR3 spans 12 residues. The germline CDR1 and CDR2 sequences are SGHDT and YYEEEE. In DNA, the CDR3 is TGTGCCAGCAGCTCTGTAGTCAGCGAGCAGTACTTC. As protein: CASSSVVSEQYF.

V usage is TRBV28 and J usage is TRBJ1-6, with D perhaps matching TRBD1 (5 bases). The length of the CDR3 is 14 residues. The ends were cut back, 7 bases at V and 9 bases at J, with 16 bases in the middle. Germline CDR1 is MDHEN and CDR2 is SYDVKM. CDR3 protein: CASNEPGRGSPLHF. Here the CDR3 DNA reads TGTGCCAGCAACGAACCAGGGCGAGGTTCACCCCTCCACTTT.

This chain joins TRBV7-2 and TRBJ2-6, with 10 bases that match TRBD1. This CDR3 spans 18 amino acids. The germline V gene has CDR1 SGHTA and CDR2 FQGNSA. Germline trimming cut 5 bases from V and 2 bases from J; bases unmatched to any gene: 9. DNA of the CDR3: TGTGCCAGCAGCCCCAGTCCCGGGACAGGGGCTGGGGCCAACGTCCTGACTTTC. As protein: CASSPSPGTGAGANVLTF.

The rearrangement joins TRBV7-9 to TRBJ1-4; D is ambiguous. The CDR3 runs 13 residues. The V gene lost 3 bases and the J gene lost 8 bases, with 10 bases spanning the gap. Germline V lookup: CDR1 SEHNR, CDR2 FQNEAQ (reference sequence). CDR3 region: CASSLRAGEKLFF. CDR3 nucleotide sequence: TGTGCCAGCAGCTTGCGCGCAGGCGAAAAACTGTTTTTT.

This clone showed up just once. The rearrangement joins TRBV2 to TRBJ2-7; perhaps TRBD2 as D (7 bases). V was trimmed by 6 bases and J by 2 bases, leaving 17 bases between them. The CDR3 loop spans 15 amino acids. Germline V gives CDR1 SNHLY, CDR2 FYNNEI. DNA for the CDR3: TGTGCCAGCAGGGAACTCAGCGGGACAACCTACGAGCAGTACTTC. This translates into CASRELSGTTYEQYF.

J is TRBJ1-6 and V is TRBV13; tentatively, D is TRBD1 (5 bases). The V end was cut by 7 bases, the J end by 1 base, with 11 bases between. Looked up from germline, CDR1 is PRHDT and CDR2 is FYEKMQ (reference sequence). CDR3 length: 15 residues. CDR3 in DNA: TGTGCCAGCACCGCGGGGCCATCCTATAATTCACCCCTCCACTTT. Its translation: CASTAGPSYNSPLHF.

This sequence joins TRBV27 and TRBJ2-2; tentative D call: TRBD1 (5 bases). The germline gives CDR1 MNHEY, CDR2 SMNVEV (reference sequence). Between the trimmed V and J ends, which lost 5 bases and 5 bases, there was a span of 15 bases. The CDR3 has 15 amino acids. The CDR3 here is CASSGGADVTGELFF. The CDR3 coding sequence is TGTGCCAGCAGTGGTGGGGCAGACGTAACCGGGGAGCTGTTTTTT.

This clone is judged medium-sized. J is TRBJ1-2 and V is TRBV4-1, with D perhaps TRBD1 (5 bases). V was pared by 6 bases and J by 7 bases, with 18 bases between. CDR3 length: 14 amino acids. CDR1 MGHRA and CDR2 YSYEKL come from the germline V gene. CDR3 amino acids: CASSISAGASGYTF. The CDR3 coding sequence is TGCGCCAGCAGTATCTCGGCCGGGGCCTCTGGCTACACCTTC.

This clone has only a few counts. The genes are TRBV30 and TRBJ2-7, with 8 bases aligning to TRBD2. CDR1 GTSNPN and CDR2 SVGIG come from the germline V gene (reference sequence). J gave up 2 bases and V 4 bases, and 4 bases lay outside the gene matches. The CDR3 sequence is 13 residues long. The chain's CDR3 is CAWNSGDTYEQYF. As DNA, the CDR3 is TGTGCCTGGAATAGCGGGGACACCTACGAGCAGTACTTC.